Sequencing of this T cell receptor (beta chain) was carried out in a study of blood T cell repertoires in COVID-19 (dated by TCRdb to the early 2020s). Concerning the study at large: Samples covering the acute and convalescent phases of COVID-19 were provided by collaborators in the United States, Italy and Spain. Where available, HLA class I and class II types were obtained from metadata supplied by the sample provider rather than from assay-based typing. The dataset comprised deeply sampled blood TCRbeta repertoires from subjects exposed to, actively infected with, or recovered from COVID-19. The material from the prospective study consisted of cDNA or gDNA derived from T cells, B-cell-depleted T cells, or PBMCs. The samples were drawn from the first 160 participants of the ongoing ImmuneRACE study and from some 1,300 subjects provided by 6 global collaborators. The repertoires were made available in a free public database intended to serve as a resource for research on the immune response to SARS-CoV-2. A de-identified subject ID, COVID-19 status, age in years and sex were almost always included in the sample metadata.

TCRbeta CDR3 regions were amplified from genomic DNA by means of the immunoSEQ Assay, a bias-controlled multiplex PCR. The published analysis was carried out like this. Within the assay, amplification of reference gene primers was used to estimate how many nucleated cells each sample contained. Sequence reads were collapsed and filtered to measure the absolute abundance of every unique TCRbeta CDR3 rearrangement. For each sample, productive Simpson clonality was calculated as the square root of Simpson's diversity index over productive rearrangements. TCRdb's version of the immuneACCESS table is confined to in-frame rearrangements and falls short of the full clone set. An unresolved V gene accounts for under half of the shortfall where checked; the remainder is of unknown origin. The DNA gave D and trimming, while V, J and clone size come from that table. This sample gives around 160,000 clones in total; roughly 80% of them show up just once. Of the sample, less than 50% falls within the top ten clones.

The study at large found these results: How much clinical and demographic metadata was included differed by source and by participant, and the metadata was provided uncurated.

The CDR3 numbers 15 residues from cysteine through phenylalanine. The entry retains the CDR3 DNA only, 45 bases that are in frame from base 1. Via the germline V gene, CDR1 is MNHEY and CDR2 SVGEGT. A distance of 12 bases separates the germline ends of V and J, which lose 2 bases and 2 bases respectively. Comments on this clone: Its specific antigen is unknown. No much larger clone exists at a distance of one base, and base qualities are not known.

The collaborating institutions used their own protocols to collect whole blood in K2EDTA tubes. Collaborator samples were shipped for TCRbeta analysis as frozen whole blood, isolated PBMCs, or DNA extracted from either sample type. The TCR comes from a human donor in a cohort sampled during active COVID-19. The receptor chain draws on TRBV6-2 or TRBV6-3 and TRBJ1-1, with no reliable assignment of the D segment. Material: peripheral blood. The nucleotide sequence reads as follows: TGTGCCAGCAGTTACCCCCGAGGTATAAACACTGAAGCTTTCTTT. The resulting protein is CASSYPRGINTEAFF.